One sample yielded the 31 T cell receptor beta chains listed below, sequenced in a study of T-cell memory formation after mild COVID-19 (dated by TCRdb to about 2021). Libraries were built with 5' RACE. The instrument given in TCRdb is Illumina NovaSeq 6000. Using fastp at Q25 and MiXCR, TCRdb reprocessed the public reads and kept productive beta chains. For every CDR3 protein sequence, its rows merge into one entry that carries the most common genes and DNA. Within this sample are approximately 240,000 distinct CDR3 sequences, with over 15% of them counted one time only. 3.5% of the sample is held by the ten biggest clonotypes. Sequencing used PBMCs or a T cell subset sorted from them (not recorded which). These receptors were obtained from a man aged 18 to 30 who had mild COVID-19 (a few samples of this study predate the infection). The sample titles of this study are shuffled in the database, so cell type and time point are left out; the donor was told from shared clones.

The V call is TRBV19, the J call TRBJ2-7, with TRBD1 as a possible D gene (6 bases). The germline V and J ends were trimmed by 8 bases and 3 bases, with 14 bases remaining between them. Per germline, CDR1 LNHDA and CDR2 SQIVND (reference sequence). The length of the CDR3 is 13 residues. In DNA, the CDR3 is TGTGCCAGTCAGCGAGGACAGCTCTACGAGCAGTACTTC. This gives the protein CASQRGQLYEQYF.

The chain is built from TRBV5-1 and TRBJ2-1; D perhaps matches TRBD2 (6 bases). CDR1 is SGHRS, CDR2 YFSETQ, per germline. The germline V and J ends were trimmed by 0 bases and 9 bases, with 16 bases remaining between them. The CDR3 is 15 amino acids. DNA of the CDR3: TGCGCCAGCAGCTTGGTCGGGAGTTTGCAGGGTGAGCAGTTCTTC. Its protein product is CASSLVGSLQGEQFF.

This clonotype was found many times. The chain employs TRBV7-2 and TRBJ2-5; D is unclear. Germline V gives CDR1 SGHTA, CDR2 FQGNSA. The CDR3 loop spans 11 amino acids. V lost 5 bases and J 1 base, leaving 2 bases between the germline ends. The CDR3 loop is CASSRQETQYF. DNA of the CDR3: TGTGCCAGCAGCCGCCAAGAGACCCAGTACTTC.

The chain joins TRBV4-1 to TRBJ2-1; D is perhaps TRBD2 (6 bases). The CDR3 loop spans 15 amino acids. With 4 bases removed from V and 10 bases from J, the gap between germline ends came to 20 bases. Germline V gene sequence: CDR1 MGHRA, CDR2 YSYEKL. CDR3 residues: CASSLNGGFRVEQFF. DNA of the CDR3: TGCGCCAGCAGCCTTAACGGGGGTTTTAGAGTCGAGCAGTTCTTC.

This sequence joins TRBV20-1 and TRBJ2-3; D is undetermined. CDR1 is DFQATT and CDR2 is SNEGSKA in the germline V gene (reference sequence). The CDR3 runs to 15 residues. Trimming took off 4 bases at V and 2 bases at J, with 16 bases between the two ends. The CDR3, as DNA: TGCAGTGCTAACTTACGGCGCGCCTTCACAGATACGCAGTATTTT. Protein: CSANLRRAFTDTQYF.

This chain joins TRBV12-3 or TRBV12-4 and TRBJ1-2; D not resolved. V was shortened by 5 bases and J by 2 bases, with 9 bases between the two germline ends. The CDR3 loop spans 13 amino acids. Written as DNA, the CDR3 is TGTGCCAGCAGTAATCAGCGAAACTATGGCTACACCTTC. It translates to CASSNQRNYGYTF.

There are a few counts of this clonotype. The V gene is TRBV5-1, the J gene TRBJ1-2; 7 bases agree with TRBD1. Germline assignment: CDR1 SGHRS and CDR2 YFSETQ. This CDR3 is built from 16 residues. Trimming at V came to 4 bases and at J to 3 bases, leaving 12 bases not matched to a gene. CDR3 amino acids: CASSPSPGQRYYGYTF. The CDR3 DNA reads TGCGCCAGCAGCCCGTCTCCGGGACAGAGATACTATGGCTACACCTTC.

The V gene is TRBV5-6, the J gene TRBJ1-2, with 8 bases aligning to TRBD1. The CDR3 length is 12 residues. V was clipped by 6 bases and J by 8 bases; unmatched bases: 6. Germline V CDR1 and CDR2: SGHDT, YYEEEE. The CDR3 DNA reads TGTGCCAGCACCCTGGACAGGGACGGCTACACCTTC. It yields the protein CASTLDRDGYTF.

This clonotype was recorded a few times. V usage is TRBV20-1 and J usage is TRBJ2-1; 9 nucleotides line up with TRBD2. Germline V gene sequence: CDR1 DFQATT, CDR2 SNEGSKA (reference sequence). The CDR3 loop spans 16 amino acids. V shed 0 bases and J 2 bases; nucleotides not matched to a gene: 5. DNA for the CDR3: TGCAGTGCTAGAGATCCCTTAGCGGGGGCCTACAATGAGCAGTTCTTC. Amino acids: CSARDPLAGAYNEQFF.

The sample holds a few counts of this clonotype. The chain's CDR3 is CASSSPGQGWDTQYF. CDR3 in DNA: TGTGCCAGCAGCTCTCCGGGACAGGGGTGGGATACGCAGTATTTT. The chain couples TRBV5-5 to TRBJ2-3, with 10 bases matching TRBD1. V dropped 3 bases and J dropped 6; count of bases not matched to a gene: 7. The CDR3 length is 15 residues. Germline-derived CDR1 and CDR2 are SGHKS and YYEKEE (reference sequence).

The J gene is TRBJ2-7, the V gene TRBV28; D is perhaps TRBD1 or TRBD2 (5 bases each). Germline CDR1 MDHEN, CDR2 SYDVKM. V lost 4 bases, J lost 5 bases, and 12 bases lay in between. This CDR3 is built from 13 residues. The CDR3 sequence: CASSSPGTNEQYV. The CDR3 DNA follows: TGTGCCAGCAGTTCCCCAGGGACGAACGAGCAGTACGTC.

CDR3 coding DNA: TGTGCCACCAGTGACCCTAGGACAGGAATGGAGACCCAGTACTTC. Translated: CATSDPRTGMETQYF. This chain uses TRBV24-1 with TRBJ2-5; 7 bases map to TRBD1. The CDR3 extends over 15 amino acids. The germline V gene has CDR1 KGHDR and CDR2 SFDVKD. Trimming at V came to 4 bases and at J to 5 bases, leaving 9 bases not matched to a gene.

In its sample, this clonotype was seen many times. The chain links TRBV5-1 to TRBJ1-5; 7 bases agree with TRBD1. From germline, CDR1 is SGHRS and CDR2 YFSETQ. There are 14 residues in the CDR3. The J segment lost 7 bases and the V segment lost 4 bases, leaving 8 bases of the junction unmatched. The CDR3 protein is CASSPGTAEQPQHF. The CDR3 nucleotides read TGCGCCAGCAGCCCCGGGACAGCTGAACAGCCCCAGCATTTT.

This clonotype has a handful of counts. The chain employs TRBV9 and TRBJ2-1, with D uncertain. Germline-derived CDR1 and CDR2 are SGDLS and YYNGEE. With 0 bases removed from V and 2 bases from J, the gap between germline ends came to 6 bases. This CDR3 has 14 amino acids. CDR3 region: CASSVVAAYNEQFF. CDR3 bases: TGTGCCAGCAGCGTAGTGGCAGCCTACAATGAGCAGTTCTTC.

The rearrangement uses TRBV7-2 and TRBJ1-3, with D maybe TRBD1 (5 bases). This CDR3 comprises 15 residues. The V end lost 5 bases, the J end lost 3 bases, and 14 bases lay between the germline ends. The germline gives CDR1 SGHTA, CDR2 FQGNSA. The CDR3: CASSPGGGSGNTIYF. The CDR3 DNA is TGTGCCAGCAGCCCCGGGGGGGGTAGTGGAAACACCATATATTTT. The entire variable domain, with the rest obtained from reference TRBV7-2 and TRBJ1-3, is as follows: GAGVSQSPSNKVTEKGKDVELRCDPISGHTALYWYRQSLGQGLEFLIYFQGNSAPDKSGLPSDRFSAERTGGSVSTLTIQRTQQEDSAVYLCASSPGGGSGNTIYFGEGSWLTVV.

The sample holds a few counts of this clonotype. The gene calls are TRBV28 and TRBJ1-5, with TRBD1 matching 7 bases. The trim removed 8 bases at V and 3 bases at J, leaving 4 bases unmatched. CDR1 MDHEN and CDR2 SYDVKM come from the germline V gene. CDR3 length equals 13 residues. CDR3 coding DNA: TGTGCCAGCTTCGACAGGGTCAATCAGCCCCAGCATTTT. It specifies CASFDRVNQPQHF.

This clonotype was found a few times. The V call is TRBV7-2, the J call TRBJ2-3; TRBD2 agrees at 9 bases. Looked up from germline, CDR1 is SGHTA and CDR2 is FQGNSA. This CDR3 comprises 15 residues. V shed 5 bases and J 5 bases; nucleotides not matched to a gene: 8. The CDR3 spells CASSPGLAHQDTQYF. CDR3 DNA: TGTGCCAGCAGCCCGGGACTAGCCCATCAAGATACGCAGTATTTT.

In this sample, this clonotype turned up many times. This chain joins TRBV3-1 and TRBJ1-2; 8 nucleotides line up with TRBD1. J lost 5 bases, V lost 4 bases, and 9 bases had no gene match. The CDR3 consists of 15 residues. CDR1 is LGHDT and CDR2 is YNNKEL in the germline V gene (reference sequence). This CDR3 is CASSRRGTGAYGYTF. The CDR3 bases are TGTGCCAGCAGCCGAAGAGGGACAGGCGCTTATGGCTACACCTTC.

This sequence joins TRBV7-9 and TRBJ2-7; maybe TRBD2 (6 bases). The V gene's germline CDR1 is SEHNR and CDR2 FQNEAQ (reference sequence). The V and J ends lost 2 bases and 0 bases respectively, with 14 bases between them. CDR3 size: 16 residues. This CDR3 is CASSLYGGESSYEQYF. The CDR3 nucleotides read TGTGCCAGCAGCTTATACGGGGGTGAGAGCTCCTACGAGCAGTACTTC.

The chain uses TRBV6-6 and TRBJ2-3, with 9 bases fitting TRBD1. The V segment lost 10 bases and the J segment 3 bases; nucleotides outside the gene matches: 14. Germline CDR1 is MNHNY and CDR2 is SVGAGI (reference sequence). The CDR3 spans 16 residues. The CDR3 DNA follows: TGTGCCACCGGACAGGGGAGGTGGGGTAGTACAGATACGCAGTATTTT. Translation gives CATGQGRWGSTDTQYF.

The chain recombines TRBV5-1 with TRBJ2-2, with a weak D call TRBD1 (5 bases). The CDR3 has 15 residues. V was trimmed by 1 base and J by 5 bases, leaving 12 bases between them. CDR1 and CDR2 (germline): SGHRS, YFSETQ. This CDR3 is CASSLLQGGTGELFF. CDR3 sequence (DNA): TGCGCCAGCAGCTTGTTGCAGGGCGGTACCGGGGAGCTGTTTTTT.

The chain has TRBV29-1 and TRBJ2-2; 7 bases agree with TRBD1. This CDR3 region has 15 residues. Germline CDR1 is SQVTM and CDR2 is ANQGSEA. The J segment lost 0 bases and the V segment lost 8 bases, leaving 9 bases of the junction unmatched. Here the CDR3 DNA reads TGCAGCTGTCGACAGGGATTAACGAACACCGGGGAGCTGTTTTTT. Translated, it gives CSCRQGLTNTGELFF.

Written as DNA, the CDR3 is TGTGCCAGCAGCATTACAGAGAACACTGAAGCTTTCTTT. Translating gives CASSITENTEAFF. The chain has TRBV11-2 and TRBJ1-1; D unresolved. Germline CDR1 SGHAT, CDR2 FQNNGV. The CDR3 length is 13 residues. V was pared by 5 bases and J by 1 base, with 8 bases between.

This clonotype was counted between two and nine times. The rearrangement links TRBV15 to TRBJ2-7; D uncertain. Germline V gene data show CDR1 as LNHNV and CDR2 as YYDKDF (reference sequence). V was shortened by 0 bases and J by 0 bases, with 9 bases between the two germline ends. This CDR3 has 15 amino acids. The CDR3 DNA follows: TGTGCCACCAGCAGAGATCTTTCCGTCTCCTACGAGCAGTACTTC. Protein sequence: CATSRDLSVSYEQYF.

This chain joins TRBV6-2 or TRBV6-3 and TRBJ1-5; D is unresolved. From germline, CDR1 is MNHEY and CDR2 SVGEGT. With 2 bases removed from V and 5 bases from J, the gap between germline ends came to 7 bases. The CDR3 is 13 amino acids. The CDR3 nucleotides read TGTGCCAGCAGTTACCTGGTTCATCAGCCCCAGCATTTT. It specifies CASSYLVHQPQHF.

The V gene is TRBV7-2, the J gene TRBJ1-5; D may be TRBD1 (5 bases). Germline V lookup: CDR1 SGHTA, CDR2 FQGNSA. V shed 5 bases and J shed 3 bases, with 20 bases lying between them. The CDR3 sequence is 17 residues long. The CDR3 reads CASSPPWQDSLNQPQHF. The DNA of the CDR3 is TGTGCCAGCAGCCCACCCTGGCAAGACAGTCTCAATCAGCCCCAGCATTTT.

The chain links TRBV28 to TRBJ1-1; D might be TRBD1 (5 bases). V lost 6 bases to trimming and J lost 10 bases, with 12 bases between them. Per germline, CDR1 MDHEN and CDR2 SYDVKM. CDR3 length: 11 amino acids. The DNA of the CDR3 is TGTGCCAGCAGGCGCAGGGAAGGAGCTTTCTTT. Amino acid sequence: CASRRREGAFF.

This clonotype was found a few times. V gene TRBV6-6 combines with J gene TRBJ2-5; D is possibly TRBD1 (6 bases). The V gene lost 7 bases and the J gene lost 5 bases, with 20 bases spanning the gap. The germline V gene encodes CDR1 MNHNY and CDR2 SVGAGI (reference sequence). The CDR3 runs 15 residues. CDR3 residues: CASTEGGQGMETQYF. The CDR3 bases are TGTGCCAGCACCGAAGGGGGTCAGGGGATGGAGACCCAGTACTTC.

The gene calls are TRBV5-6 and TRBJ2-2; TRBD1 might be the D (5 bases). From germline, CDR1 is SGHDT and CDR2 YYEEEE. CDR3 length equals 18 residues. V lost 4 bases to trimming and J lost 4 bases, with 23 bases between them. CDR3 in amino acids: CASSPPRWGSDSTGELFF. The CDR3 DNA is TGTGCCAGCAGCCCGCCCCGCTGGGGCAGCGATAGCACCGGGGAGCTGTTTTTT.

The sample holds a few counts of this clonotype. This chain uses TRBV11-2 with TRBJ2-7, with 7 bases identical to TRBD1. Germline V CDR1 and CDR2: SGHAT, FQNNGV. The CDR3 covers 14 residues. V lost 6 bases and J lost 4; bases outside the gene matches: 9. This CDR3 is CASRKPGQQYEQYF. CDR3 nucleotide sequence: TGTGCCAGCAGGAAGCCGGGACAGCAGTACGAGCAGTACTTC. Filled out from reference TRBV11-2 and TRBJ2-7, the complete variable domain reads EAGVAQSPRYKIIEKRQSVAFWCNPISGHATLYWYQQILGQGPKLLIQFQNNGVVDDSQLPKDRFSAERLKGVDSTLKIQPAKLEDSAVYLCASRKPGQQYEQYFGPGTRLTVT.

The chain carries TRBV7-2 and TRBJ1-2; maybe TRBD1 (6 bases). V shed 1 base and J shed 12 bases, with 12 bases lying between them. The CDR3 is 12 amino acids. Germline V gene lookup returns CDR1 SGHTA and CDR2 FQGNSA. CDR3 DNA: TGTGCCAGCAGCTTAGATCCGGGGGCAAACACCTTC. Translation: CASSLDPGANTF.